The 8 T cell receptor beta chains below all came from one sample that was sequenced in a study of cytomegalovirus exposure and HLA in healthy donors. The PCR used 60 Vbeta and 13 Jbeta primers. Sequenced by immunoSEQ multiplex PCR; TCRdb stores in-frame clones only, minus some. The listing records about 77,000 clones. Input material: PBMCs. These receptors came from a man in his fifties or sixties in good health and CMV-seropositive.

The chain uses TRBV2 and TRBJ2-2; no clear D gene. V was cut by 6 bases and J by 1 base, with 21 bases left in between. Germline CDR1 and CDR2: SNHLY and FYNNEI. The CDR3 runs 18 residues. CDR3 sequence reads: CASSVPTTSSQNTGELFF. The CDR3 nucleotides are TGTGCCAGCAGCGTTCCCACTACATCTTCGCAGAACACCGGGGAGCTGTTTTTT.

The rearrangement joins TRBV9 to TRBJ2-2; tentative D call: TRBD2 (5 bases). The CDR3 totals 16 residues. The V and J ends lost 4 bases and 7 bases respectively, with 20 bases between them. From germline, CDR1 is SGDLS and CDR2 YYNGEE. The CDR3 sequence: CASSPSGRARGGELFF. In nucleotides, the CDR3 is TGTGCCAGCAGCCCGTCGGGGAGAGCTCGGGGCGGGGAGCTGTTTTTT.

The chain is built from TRBV9 and TRBJ2-2, with 10 bases aligning to TRBD1. V was clipped by 1 base and J by 5 bases; unmatched bases: 8. In germline, CDR1 is SGDLS, CDR2 YYNGEE. CDR3 size: 17 residues. The CDR3 loop is CASSVTGDRGGTGELFF. The CDR3 region has the DNA TGTGCCAGCAGCGTAACGGGGGACAGGGGAGGTACCGGGGAGCTGTTTTTT.

CDR3 loop: CASSFQGASTDTQYF. The CDR3 DNA follows: TGCGCCAGCAGCTTCCAGGGGGCGAGCACAGATACGCAGTATTTT. This rearrangement joins TRBV5-1 to TRBJ2-3; 8 positions match TRBD1. The J segment lost 0 bases and the V segment lost 2 bases, leaving 2 bases of the junction unmatched. The CDR3 runs to 15 residues. CDR1 is SGHRS, CDR2 YFSETQ, per germline.

The rearrangement links TRBV5-1 to TRBJ2-2, with 7 nucleotides matching TRBD1. The CDR3 extends over 16 amino acids. V shed 7 bases, J shed 4 bases, and the junction held 13 bases outside the gene matches. The V gene's germline CDR1 is SGHRS and CDR2 YFSETQ. CDR3 sequence: CASRKNTGERTGELFF. The CDR3 DNA reads as TGCGCCAGCCGAAAAAACACAGGGGAACGCACCGGGGAGCTGTTTTTT. Supplemented by reference TRBV5-1 and TRBJ2-2, the full variable domain reads KAGVTQTPRYLIKTRGQQVTLSCSPISGHRSVSWYQQTPGQGLQFLFEYFSETQRNKGNFPGRFSGRQFSNSRSEMNVSTLELGDSALYLCASRKNTGERTGELFFGEGSRLTVL.

The CDR3 sequence is CASSLSRGELFF. The CDR3 DNA follows: TGTGCCAGCAGTTTATCCCGTGGGGAGCTGTTTTTT. This chain uses TRBV27 with TRBJ2-2; no firm D call. Germline lookup yields CDR1 MNHEY and CDR2 SMNVEV (reference sequence). The CDR3 runs to 12 residues. V lost 0 bases, J lost 8 bases, and 4 bases lay in between.

This chain joins TRBV10-3 and TRBJ1-1; D is uncertain. Looked up from germline, CDR1 is ENHRY and CDR2 is SYGVKD. The germline V and J ends were trimmed by 6 bases and 1 base, with 9 bases remaining between them. This CDR3 is built from 13 residues. The CDR3 loop reads CAISELRNTEAFF. CDR3 coding DNA: TGTGCCATCAGCGAGCTAAGGAACACTGAAGCTTTCTTT.

The gene calls are TRBV5-1 and TRBJ1-6, with TRBD1 as a possible D gene (5 bases). The V end lost 6 bases, the J end lost 7 bases, and 14 bases lay between the germline ends. CDR1 and CDR2 from the germline V gene are SGHRS and YFSETQ. There are 14 residues in the CDR3. The CDR3 region has the DNA TGCGCCAGCACCCAAGGAGGGGTCAATTCACCCCTCCACTTT. Protein product: CASTQGGVNSPLHF.